Listed below are T cell receptor beta chains from one sample, sequenced in a study of T cells in Graves' hyperthyroidism and ophthalmopathy. TCRdb re-derived calls from the multiplex PCR reads in MiXCR, one entry per CDR3 protein. The table records around 700,000 distinct CDR3 sequences, roughly 20% of them present only once. Sequencing input: blood. These receptors all come from a woman aged 50 to 60 with Graves' hyperthyroidism that later progressed to Graves' ophthalmopathy. Each CDR3 is given with its conserved first and last residue. A D gene is named only where the DNA matches it firmly. Clone size is not always given. Where it is, it says once, few, many or a class for expanded clones.

J gene: TRBJ1-5
clone size: many
V gene: TRBV7-2
D gene: NA
CDR3 DNA: TGTGCCAGCAGCTTAGCGCGGGGAGGCCGGGGACAGCCCCAGCATTTT
CDR3 protein: CASSLARGGRGQPQHF

J gene: TRBJ1-1
clone size: many
V gene: TRBV12-3/TRBV12-4
D gene: NA
CDR3 DNA: TGTGCCAGCAGTTTAGCACGGGGAGCTTTCTTT
CDR3 protein: CASSLARGAFF

J gene: TRBJ1-6
clone size: few
V gene: TRBV2
D gene: TRBD1
CDR3 DNA: TGTGCCAGCAGTTTGGGCCAGGGGGAAAATTCACCCCTCCACTTT
CDR3 protein: CASSLGQGENSPLHF

J gene: TRBJ1-2
clone size: NA
V gene: TRBV4-1
D gene: NA
CDR3 DNA: TGCGCCAGCAGCCAAGGGGACCCCACAAGAGCATATGGCTACACCTTC
CDR3 protein: CASSQGDPTRAYGYTF

J gene: TRBJ2-5
clone size: many
V gene: TRBV12-3/TRBV12-4
D gene: TRBD1
CDR3 DNA: TGTGCCAGCAGTTTAAGACAGGGGGCTCGAAAGACCCAGTACTTC
CDR3 protein: CASSLRQGARKTQYF

J gene: TRBJ2-5
clone size: NA
V gene: TRBV5-4
D gene: NA
CDR3 DNA: TGTGCCAGCAGCCCAGGGACGATCCGGGAGACCCAGTACTTC
CDR3 protein: CASSPGTIRETQYF

J gene: TRBJ1-3
clone size: NA
V gene: TRBV28
D gene: NA
CDR3 DNA: TGTGCCAGCAGTTTACCGGGAGGGTCGGGTGGAAACACCATATATTTT
CDR3 protein: CASSLPGGSGGNTIYF

J gene: TRBJ1-2
clone size: NA
V gene: TRBV6-5
D gene: NA
CDR3 DNA: TGTGCCAGCAGTTACTCGCCAGGAACAGGGTGGACGGGGATTTATGGCTACACCTTC
CDR3 protein: CASSYSPGTGWTGIYGYTF

J gene: TRBJ2-5
clone size: few
V gene: TRBV29-1
D gene: TRBD1
CDR3 DNA: TGCAGCGTCGAAAGGACAGGGACCACCACGGAGACCCAGTACTTC
CDR3 protein: CSVERTGTTTETQYF

J gene: TRBJ2-6
clone size: few
V gene: TRBV11-1
D gene: NA
CDR3 DNA: TGTGCCAGCAGCGACGGAGCCAACGTCCTGACTTTC
CDR3 protein: CASSDGANVLTF

J gene: TRBJ1-1
clone size: many
V gene: TRBV7-9
D gene: NA
CDR3 DNA: TGTGCCAGCAGCCGACTATTGGACACTGAAGCTTTCTTT
CDR3 protein: CASSRLLDTEAFF

J gene: TRBJ2-2
clone size: few
V gene: TRBV11-2
D gene: TRBD2
CDR3 DNA: TGTGCCAGCAGCGGACGCCGGGGGGGGACCGGGGAGCTGTTTTTT
CDR3 protein: CASSGRRGGTGELFF

J gene: TRBJ2-6
clone size: NA
V gene: TRBV4-2
D gene: NA
CDR3 DNA: TGTGCCAGCAGCCAGCAGGATTCCGGGGCCAACGTCCTGACTTTC
CDR3 protein: CASSQQDSGANVLTF

J gene: TRBJ2-5
clone size: NA
V gene: TRBV5-6
D gene: NA
CDR3 DNA: TGTGCCAGCAGCTGGGGGTCCTTCCAAGAGACCCAGTACTTC
CDR3 protein: CASSWGSFQETQYF

J gene: TRBJ1-1
clone size: NA
V gene: TRBV5-5
D gene: NA
CDR3 DNA: TGTGCCAGCAGCTGGGAGGGGGCTGAAGCTTTCTTT
CDR3 protein: CASSWEGAEAFF

J gene: TRBJ2-1
clone size: NA
V gene: TRBV6-1
D gene: TRBD2
CDR3 DNA: TGTGCCAGCAGGGGGAGCGGGGGGGTCTACGAGCAGTTCTTC
CDR3 protein: CASRGSGGVYEQFF

J gene: TRBJ2-1
clone size: many
V gene: TRBV2
D gene: NA
CDR3 DNA: TGTGCCAGCGGGGTTGAGCTTGACTACAATGAGCAGTTCTTC
CDR3 protein: CASGVELDYNEQFF

J gene: TRBJ2-1
clone size: NA
V gene: TRBV20-1
D gene: TRBD2
CDR3 DNA: TGCAGTGCCGAGGGATTAGCGGGGCTCGACAATGAGCAGTTCTTC
CDR3 protein: CSAEGLAGLDNEQFF

J gene: TRBJ2-1
clone size: few
V gene: TRBV14
D gene: NA
CDR3 DNA: TGTGCCAGCAGCCAAACATCGGGTTGGCTCCGCGATCTGTACAATGAGCAGTTCTTC
CDR3 protein: CASSQTSGWLRDLYNEQFF

J gene: TRBJ1-5
clone size: NA
V gene: TRBV10-3
D gene: NA
CDR3 DNA: TGTGCCACCCAGGGGACCCTTAGCAATCAGCCCCAGCATTTT
CDR3 protein: CATQGTLSNQPQHF

J gene: TRBJ1-1
clone size: many
V gene: TRBV20-1
D gene: NA
CDR3 DNA: TGCAGTGCTGGGCCCGCCACTGAAGCTTTCTTT
CDR3 protein: CSAGPATEAFF

J gene: TRBJ1-5
clone size: NA
V gene: TRBV7-9
D gene: TRBD1
CDR3 DNA: TGTGCCAGCAGCTTTGTGGGGACAGGGAACAATCAGCCCCAGCATTTT
CDR3 protein: CASSFVGTGNNQPQHF

J gene: TRBJ1-2
clone size: few
V gene: TRBV16
D gene: NA
CDR3 DNA: TGTGCCAGCAGCCCCCGACTGGACGATGGGGGCTACACCTTC
CDR3 protein: CASSPRLDDGGYTF

J gene: TRBJ1-5
clone size: many
V gene: TRBV2
D gene: NA
CDR3 DNA: TGTGCCAGCAGTGATCGCAGGACCCCGAGTCAGCCCCAGCATTTT
CDR3 protein: CASSDRRTPSQPQHF

J gene: TRBJ1-5
clone size: few
V gene: TRBV18
D gene: NA
CDR3 DNA: TGTGCCAGCTCACTAACTGCGGGGTCGCGGCCCCAGCATTTT
CDR3 protein: CASSLTAGSRPQHF

J gene: TRBJ1-2
clone size: NA
V gene: TRBV3-1
D gene: NA
CDR3 DNA: TGTGCCAGCAGCCAAGGGGGCGACGGCCACACCTTC
CDR3 protein: CASSQGGDGHTF

J gene: TRBJ2-3
clone size: NA
V gene: TRBV28
D gene: TRBD1
CDR3 DNA: TGTGCCAGCTTTAATCCGGGACAGGGAAAGGCGTTGGGCACAGATACGCAGTATTTT
CDR3 protein: CASFNPGQGKALGTDTQYF

J gene: TRBJ2-1
clone size: NA
V gene: TRBV19
D gene: NA
CDR3 DNA: TGTGCCACCGGCGGGACAAGGGGGTCCTACAATGAGCAGTTCTTC
CDR3 protein: CATGGTRGSYNEQFF

J gene: TRBJ2-5
clone size: NA
V gene: TRBV5-1
D gene: NA
CDR3 DNA: TGCGCCAGCAGCTTGGGGGACTTCCAAGAGACCCAGTACTTC
CDR3 protein: CASSLGDFQETQYF

J gene: TRBJ2-5
clone size: NA
V gene: TRBV20-1
D gene: NA
CDR3 DNA: TGCAGTGCTAGAGGTATCGGGGGGCCTCAAGAGACCCAGTACTTC
CDR3 protein: CSARGIGGPQETQYF

J gene: TRBJ2-3
clone size: many
V gene: TRBV9
D gene: NA
CDR3 DNA: TGTGCCAGCAGCGTAGACCCGAGGAGCGATACGCAGTATTTT
CDR3 protein: CASSVDPRSDTQYF